Given below is one T cell receptor (beta chain) in context. What it recognizes is unknown. One junction end disagrees with the germline gene, perhaps due to a read error. Different DNA sequences within this sample yield the same CDR3. The data were obtained in a study of cytomegalovirus exposure and HLA in healthy donors. Study findings and constraints: A likely sequencing artifact accounted for one observed cluster of highly shared sequence variants. At a 0.05 false discovery rate, a later analysis found 18,000 or so TCR beta sequences to be associated with HLA alleles. Exclusion applied to some V segments, including TRBV6-2 and TRBV6-3, as they were indistinguishable. Among the most significant clusters, several appeared linked to common viral pathogens in a later analysis.

PCR employed 60 Vbeta and 13 Jbeta primers. TCRdb's copy holds only in-frame clones and misses some; the assay was immunoSEQ multiplex PCR. The table shows some 120,000 clones, with 65% to 80% occurring only once. This CDR3 has 14 residues. CDR1 is SGHTA and CDR2 is FQGNSA in the germline V gene. This clonotype originated in a man aged 35-49 years in good health and CMV-seropositive. This chain uses TRBV7-2 with TRBJ2-7; D might be TRBD1 (5 bases). Sequenced material: PBMCs. CDR3 region: CASSLVDRTYEQYF. The DNA for the CDR3 is TGTGCTAGCAGCCTCGTTGACAGAACCTACGAGCAGTACTTC.